The rows below give T cell receptor beta chains drawn from one sample of a study of OX40 agonist ivuxolimab in advanced cancers. The assay was immunoSEQ multiplex PCR, and TCRdb's table has in-frame clones only and misses some. The profile covers roughly 70,000 clones, with around 85% appearing a single time and less than 5% taken by the ten largest. This specimen consisted of CD4+ or CD8+ T cells sorted from blood, obtained in a trial of the OX40 agonist ivuxolimab. These TCRs come from an adult with an advanced solid tumor such as melanoma, head and neck, liver or kidney cancer. CDR3s include the opening cysteine and the closing phenylalanine or tryptophan. A D gene is named only where the DNA matches it firmly. Clone size is given for some rows only: seen once, a few or many times, or a class if the clone is expanded.

clone_size,v_call,j_call,d_call,cdr3_nt,cdr3_aa
.,TRBV28,TRBJ2-7,TRBD1,TGTGCCAGCAACTTGGGGGACAGATACGAGCAGTACTTC,CASNLGDRYEQYF
.,TRBV5-8,TRBJ2-1,.,TGTGCCAGCAGCTTGGATCCGAGGGGGAATGAGCAGTTCTTC,CASSLDPRGNEQFF
few,TRBV5-1,TRBJ2-4,TRBD2,TGCGCCAGCAGCTTGGGTGGGAGGGAAAGCAAAAACATTCAGTACTTC,CASSLGGRESKNIQYF
.,TRBV9,TRBJ2-1,.,TGTGCCAGCAGTCCCAGGACAATCCGGAATGAGCAGTTCTTC,CASSPRTIRNEQFF
.,TRBV9,TRBJ2-7,TRBD1,TGTGCCAGCAGCCCCCGGGACAGGGGGTACTACGAGCAGTACTTC,CASSPRDRGYYEQYF
.,TRBV27,TRBJ2-1,.,TGTGCCAGCAGTTTATCGCAGGGGCCGAGCTCCTACAATGAGCAGTTCTTC,CASSLSQGPSSYNEQFF
once,TRBV28,TRBJ2-1,.,TGTGCCAGCAGCTCGGCGGGGGCGAGGGCACATGAGCAGTTCTTC,CASSSAGARAHEQFF
.,TRBV7-3,TRBJ2-3,TRBD2,TGTGCCAGCAGCACGACTAGCGGCCCACAGAATACGCAGTATTTT,CASSTTSGPQNTQYF
.,TRBV7-2,TRBJ1-5,.,TGTGCCAGCAGCTTTAGAGGGGAGGGGAGCCAGCCCCAGCATTTT,CASSFRGEGSQPQHF
large,TRBV7-9,TRBJ1-4,.,TGTGCCAGCAGCCCAGGGATACAGAATGAAAAACTGTTTTTT,CASSPGIQNEKLFF
.,TRBV4-3,TRBJ2-7,.,TGCGCCAGCAGCCAAGATCAGGGGACGGTCTCCTACGAGCAGTACTTC,CASSQDQGTVSYEQYF
.,TRBV7-8,TRBJ2-7,.,TGTGCCAGTCAGCCCTTCGGGAGCTCCTACGAGCAGTACTTC,CASQPFGSSYEQYF
.,TRBV6-5,TRBJ2-5,.,TGTGCCAGCAGTTACGGTACGGGTATTAGGAAGACCCAGTACTTC,CASSYGTGIRKTQYF
.,TRBV5-6,TRBJ2-7,.,TGTGCCAGCAGCTTTAGGCAGGCCTACGAGCAGTACTTC,CASSFRQAYEQYF
.,TRBV15,TRBJ2-5,TRBD1,TGTGCCACCAGCAGAGATGAGGGGGCACGACAAGAGACCCAGTACTTC,CATSRDEGARQETQYF
.,TRBV7-9,TRBJ2-7,TRBD1,TGTGCCAGCAGCCTCTGGGGGACAGGGCCAATCGACGAGCAGTACTTC,CASSLWGTGPIDEQYF
.,TRBV5-8,TRBJ1-3,.,TGTGCCAGCAGCTTGATTATAGGGGGATCTGGAAACACCATATATTTT,CASSLIIGGSGNTIYF
.,TRBV19,TRBJ2-3,TRBD2,TGTGCCAGTAGAGTAGCGGGAGGTGGAGATACGCAGTATTTT,CASRVAGGGDTQYF
.,TRBV6-5,TRBJ1-1,.,TGTGCCAGCACCTACGCGGGGGCGAGGGGAGAAGCTTTCTTT,CASTYAGARGEAFF
.,TRBV27,TRBJ1-5,.,TGTGCCAGCAGTTTATCGCCAATTAAAGGGCAGCCCCAGCATTTT,CASSLSPIKGQPQHF
.,TRBV28,TRBJ2-7,.,TGTGCCAGCAGTGACAGCCTTACCCGCTACCGCTACGAGCAGTACTTC,CASSDSLTRYRYEQYF
medium-sized,TRBV6-4,TRBJ2-5,.,TGTGCCAGCAGTGAGGATAGAGGGGAGACCCAGTACTTC,CASSEDRGETQYF
.,TRBV10-2,TRBJ2-5,TRBD1,TGCGCCAGCAGTTGGCGGCAGGGAAAGGGGGCCCAAGAGACCCAGTACTTC,CASSWRQGKGAQETQYF
.,TRBV7-9,TRBJ2-3,.,TGTGCCAGCAGCCGTCGTACTACGCAGTATTTT,CASSRRTTQYF
.,TRBV12-5,TRBJ2-5,.,TGTGCTAGTGGTTTTGGGGAGACCCAGTACTTC,CASGFGETQYF
.,TRBV2,TRBJ1-2,.,TGTGCCAGCAGTGTCCTCCCGGGAGCGGGAGGCTACACCTTC,CASSVLPGAGGYTF
few,TRBV28,TRBJ2-3,.,TGTGCCAGCACCGGGTTAGATACGCAGTATTTT,CASTGLDTQYF
.,TRBV27,TRBJ2-7,.,TGTGCCAGCAGCGGGGACAAACGTTCCTACGAGCAGTACTTC,CASSGDKRSYEQYF
.,TRBV4-2,TRBJ2-5,.,TGTGCCAGCAGCCTAAGAGTACAAGAGACCCAGTACTTC,CASSLRVQETQYF
.,TRBV5-1,TRBJ1-1,.,TGCGCCAGCAGCTTGGAACAGACAAAGAACACTGAAGCTTTCTTT,CASSLEQTKNTEAFF
.,TRBV7-3,TRBJ2-2,TRBD2,TGTGCCAGCAGCTTATTGGGGCCTCTAGCGGGGGGCCCCACCGGGGAGCTGTTTTTT,CASSLLGPLAGGPTGELFF
.,TRBV7-3,TRBJ2-1,.,TGTGCCAGCAGCCGTTACTCTAGCGTTTCGGGGGATGAGCAGTTCTTC,CASSRYSSVSGDEQFF
few,TRBV7-7,TRBJ2-5,.,TGTGCCAGCAGCTTAGCAGGTCCCGGAGAGACCCAGTACTTC,CASSLAGPGETQYF
.,TRBV2,TRBJ1-6,.,TGTGCCAGCAGGCGTGGAGAGTGGTATAATTCACCCCTCCACTTT,CASRRGEWYNSPLHF
.,TRBV9,TRBJ2-1,.,TGTGCCAGCAGTAGAAGGCGGGTAGATGAGCAGTTCTTC,CASSRRRVDEQFF
.,TRBV6-5,TRBJ2-4,TRBD1,TGTGCCAGCAGTTACAAGGGGGCAGGAGGCAAAAACATTCAGTACTTC,CASSYKGAGGKNIQYF
.,TRBV12-5,TRBJ2-2,.,TGTGCTAGTGGTTTGGTAGTCAAGGGCACCGGGGAGCTGTTTTTT,CASGLVVKGTGELFF
.,TRBV7-3,TRBJ2-1,.,TGTGCCAGCAGCTCAGCAGGGTCGATCTACAATGAGCAGTTCTTC,CASSSAGSIYNEQFF
.,TRBV28,TRBJ2-1,.,TGTGCCAGCAGTTTTGGCCGTTACAATGAGCAGTTCTTC,CASSFGRYNEQFF